The 16 T cell receptor beta chains presented below share a single source sample, sequenced in a study of early T cells in non-severe SARS-CoV-2 infection. TCRdb recomputed calls from the 5' RACE reads with MiXCR, one row per CDR3 protein. The table has under 85,000 distinct CDR3 sequences, less than 15% seen once; the top ten hold over 4%. Sample: whole blood. These receptors were collected from an adult who was a healthcare worker with PCR-confirmed SARS-CoV-2 infection or an uninfected control (not recorded which).

This clonotype was picked up a small number of times. In DNA form, the CDR3 reads TGCGCCAGCAGCCCGGCTTCTGGCTCCTACAATGAGCAGTTCTTC. Protein: CASSPASGSYNEQFF. This sequence joins TRBV5-1 and TRBJ2-1; D uncertain. Germline CDR1 is SGHRS and CDR2 is YFSETQ. The CDR3 extends over 15 amino acids. V lost 4 bases and J lost 0, with 11 bases in between.

The chain links TRBV11-2 to TRBJ2-2; 8 bases are a match to TRBD1. V shed 4 bases and J 4 bases; nucleotides not matched to a gene: 5. This CDR3 region has 15 residues. Germline lookup yields CDR1 SGHAT and CDR2 FQNNGV. DNA of the CDR3: TGTGCCAGCAGCTCACAGGGGGTTAGCACCGGGGAGCTGTTTTTT. Translating gives CASSSQGVSTGELFF.

This clonotype was picked up many times. This sequence joins TRBV27 and TRBJ1-1; 9 positions agree with TRBD1. Trimming took 5 bases from V and 0 from J; bases not matched to a gene: 4. CDR1 MNHEY and CDR2 SMNVEV come from the germline V gene (reference sequence). The CDR3 length is 15 residues. The CDR3 protein is CASSPWDRVNTEAFF. CDR3 DNA sequence: TGTGCCAGCAGTCCCTGGGACAGGGTGAACACTGAAGCTTTCTTT.

This clonotype has more than one count but fewer than ten. The chain carries TRBV20-1 and TRBJ2-5; D is undetermined. Germline lookup yields CDR1 DFQATT and CDR2 SNEGSKA (reference sequence). This CDR3 comprises 14 residues. V was pared by 0 bases and J by 2 bases, with 10 bases between. Written as DNA, the CDR3 is TGCAGTGCTAGAGATACCCTGAGGCAAGAGACCCAGTACTTC. As protein: CSARDTLRQETQYF.

This clonotype was observed at least ten times. The CDR3 sequence: CASSPRWDNQPQHF. Here the CDR3 DNA reads TGTGCCAGCAGTCCCCGGTGGGACAATCAGCCCCAGCATTTT. The V gene is TRBV6-2 or TRBV6-3, the J gene TRBJ1-5; the D is unclear. Germline CDR1 is MNHEY and CDR2 is SVGEGT. This CDR3 has 14 residues. V lost 5 bases and J lost 3, with 11 bases in between.

This clonotype has ten or more counts. This chain joins TRBV6-2 or TRBV6-3 and TRBJ2-1, with 9 bases fitting TRBD2. Per the germline V gene, CDR1 is MNHEY and CDR2 is SVGEGT. The CDR3 contains 16 residues. V was pared by 8 bases and J by 8 bases, with 16 bases of the junction left unmatched. This CDR3 reads CASHPLLGTSFHEQFF. Written as DNA, the CDR3 is TGTGCCAGCCACCCTCTCTTAGGGACTAGCTTCCATGAGCAGTTCTTC.

This clonotype was seen ten or more times. The V gene is TRBV29-1, the J gene TRBJ1-1; D gene unclear. V lost 4 bases and J 2 bases, leaving 8 bases between the germline ends. The CDR3 loop spans 12 amino acids. Germline V gene lookup returns CDR1 SQVTM and CDR2 ANQGSEA. In DNA form, the CDR3 reads TGCAGCGTTGTCGTGGACAACACTGAAGCTTTCTTT. Amino acids: CSVVVDNTEAFF. The full variable domain, completed using reference TRBV29-1 and TRBJ1-1, is SAVISQKPSRDICQRGTSLTIQCQVDSQVTMMFWYRQQPGQSLTLIATANQGSEATYESGFVIDKFPISRPNLTFSTLTVSNMSPEDSSIYLCSVVVDNTEAFFGQGTRLTVV.

This clonotype has only a few counts. The chain uses TRBV10-3 and TRBJ2-4, with D tentatively TRBD1 (5 bases). Trimming pared 2 bases from V and 9 bases from J, leaving 11 bases between. Germline CDR1 and CDR2: ENHRY and SYGVKD. This CDR3 contains 13 residues. CDR3 protein: CAISERTGGIQYF. DNA for the CDR3: TGTGCCATCAGTGAGCGAACAGGTGGCATTCAGTACTTC.

This clonotype was seen many times. The chain uses TRBV20-1 and TRBJ2-3; D is undetermined. Trimming removed 8 bases at V and 3 bases at J, with 9 bases between. The CDR3 totals 11 residues. CDR1 is DFQATT, CDR2 SNEGSKA, per germline (reference sequence). The CDR3 loop is CSYRPTDTQYF. CDR3 sequence (DNA): TGCAGTTATCGCCCAACAGATACGCAGTATTTT.

This clonotype was detected many times. The chain links TRBV2 to TRBJ2-2; 9 nucleotides match TRBD1. The V and J ends lost 11 bases and 5 bases, in that order; junction bases with no gene match: 12. The CDR3 runs 15 residues. Germline V gives CDR1 SNHLY, CDR2 FYNNEI. The CDR3 DNA follows: TGTGCCTCCCGAACCGGGACAGGGAATACCGGGGAGCTGTTTTTT. Protein: CASRTGTGNTGELFF.

This clonotype was observed many times. The CDR3 spells CATSDEDRGLEDEQFF. The DNA for the CDR3 is TGTGCCACCAGTGACGAAGACAGGGGTCTTGAGGATGAGCAGTTCTTC. The chain links TRBV24-1 to TRBJ2-1; 8 nucleotides line up with TRBD1. This CDR3 contains 16 residues. The germline CDR1 and CDR2 sequences are KGHDR and SFDVKD. The junction had 12 bases not matched to a gene; V was cut back by 4 bases and J by 8 bases.

This clonotype turned up a few times. Germline and junction disagree at one end, which may indicate a read error. This rearrangement joins TRBV24-1 to TRBJ2-1; 10 nucleotides line up with TRBD1. The V gene's germline CDR1 is KGHDR and CDR2 SFDVKD. The length of the CDR3 is 15 residues. The CDR3 sequence is CATSDAGTGDNEQFF. The CDR3, as DNA: TGCGCCACCAGTGACGCCGGGACAGGGGACAATGAGCAGTTCTTC.

This clonotype was counted at least ten times. This chain links TRBV9 with TRBJ1-5; no definite D call. The CDR3 is 8 residues long. Per germline, CDR1 SGDLS and CDR2 YYNGEE. V shed 4 bases and J shed 10 bases, with 0 bases lying between them. Here the CDR3 reads CASSPQHF. The CDR3 DNA sequence: TGTGCCAGCAGCCCCCAGCATTTT.

This chain connects TRBV20-1 to TRBJ1-1, with D unresolved. The CDR3 length is 13 residues. V lost 3 bases and J 3 bases, leaving 11 bases between the germline ends. Germline CDR1 is DFQATT and CDR2 is SNEGSKA (reference sequence). The CDR3 reads CSARLDYDTEAFF. The CDR3 bases are TGCAGTGCTAGGCTCGACTACGACACTGAAGCTTTCTTT.

To note about this clonotype: A much bigger clone sits one base away, suggesting this may be a read error. This sequence joins TRBV7-8 and TRBJ2-3; D is unresolved. The CDR3 contains 17 residues. Trimming took off 0 bases at V and 4 bases at J, with 17 bases between the two ends. Germline V gives CDR1 SGHVS, CDR2 FQNEAQ. CDR3 residues: CASSLALREYFADTQYF. CDR3 bases: TGTGCCAGCAGCTTAGCGCTAAGGGAATACTTCGCAGATACGCAGTATTTT.

The chain has TRBV10-2 and TRBJ1-5; 9 bases line up with TRBD1. The germline V gene encodes CDR1 WSHSY and CDR2 SAAADI. This CDR3 is 13 amino acids long. J was trimmed by 7 bases and V by 5 bases; bases with no gene match: 3. CDR3 DNA sequence: TGCGCCAGCAGTTCGACAGGGGGACAGCCCCAGCATTTT. Protein sequence: CASSSTGGQPQHF.